This T cell receptor (beta chain) was sequenced for a study of cytomegalovirus exposure and HLA in healthy donors. Primers: 60 Vbeta forward and 13 Jbeta reverse. Clones were read by immunoSEQ multiplex PCR, and TCRdb kept only the in-frame ones, dropping some. The sample totals tens of thousands of clones; its top ten clones hold 15%. The receptor was isolated from a man in his forties or fifties in good health and CMV-seropositive. What was sequenced was PBMCs.

The chain's CDR3 is CASSQNGRTDTQYF. CDR3 bases: TGTGCCAGCAGCCAGAACGGGAGAACAGATACGCAGTATTTT. The rearrangement joins TRBV4-2 to TRBJ2-3; the D gene is possibly TRBD2 (6 bases). The germline V gene has CDR1 LGHNA and CDR2 YNFKEQ. V dropped 3 bases and J dropped 3 bases, with 10 bases sitting between them. The CDR3 is 14 residues long.